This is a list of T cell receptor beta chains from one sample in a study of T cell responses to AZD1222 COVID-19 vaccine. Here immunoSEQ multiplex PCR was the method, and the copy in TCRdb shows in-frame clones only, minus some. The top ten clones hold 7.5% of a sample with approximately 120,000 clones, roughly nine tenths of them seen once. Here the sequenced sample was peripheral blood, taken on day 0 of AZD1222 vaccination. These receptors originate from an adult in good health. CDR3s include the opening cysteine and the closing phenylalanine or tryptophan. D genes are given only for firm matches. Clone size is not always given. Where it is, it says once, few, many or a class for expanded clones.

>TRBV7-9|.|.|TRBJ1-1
TGTGCCAGCAGCCGGACCCTAACCGAAGCTTTCTTT
CASSRTLTEAFF
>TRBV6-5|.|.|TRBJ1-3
TGTGCCAGCTCCAGGCAAATTCGGGGAAACACCATATATTTT
CASSRQIRGNTIYF
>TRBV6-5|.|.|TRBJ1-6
TGTGCCAGCAGTCTAGGGGGTTCACCCCTCCACTTT
CASSLGGSPLHF
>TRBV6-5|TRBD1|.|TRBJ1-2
TGTGCCAGCACCCCCGGTGGGACAGACTATGGCTACACCTTC
CASTPGGTDYGYTF
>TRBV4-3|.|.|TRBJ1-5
TGCGCCAGCAGCCAAGAAAGGGCAGGCTCAGGGGCCCAGCATTTT
CASSQERAGSGAQHF
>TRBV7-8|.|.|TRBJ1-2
TGTGCCAGCAGCTTCGGGGAATTCGGCTATGGCTACACCTTC
CASSFGEFGYGYTF
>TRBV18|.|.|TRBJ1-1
TGTGCCAGCTCACCACCTGGCGGGAACACTGAAGCTTTCTTT
CASSPPGGNTEAFF
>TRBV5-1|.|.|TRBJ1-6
TGCGCCAGCAGCGTTAGCGGGGACTCCTATAATTCACCCCTCCACTTT
CASSVSGDSYNSPLHF
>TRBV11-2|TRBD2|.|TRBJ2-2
TGTGCCAGCAGCCCCAACCCTAGCGGGAGGACCGGGGAGCTGTTTTTT
CASSPNPSGRTGELFF
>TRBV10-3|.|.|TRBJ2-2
TGTGCCATCCGGACGGCCGGGGAGAGGGGGGAGCTGTTTTTT
CAIRTAGERGELFF
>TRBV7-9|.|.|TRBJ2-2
TGTGCCAGCAGCACGGCCCTACCGGGCACCGGGGAGCTGTTTTTT
CASSTALPGTGELFF
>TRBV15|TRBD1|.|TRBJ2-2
TGTGCCACCAGCAGAGGGGGGACAGGGTCCACCGGGGAGCTGTTTTTT
CATSRGGTGSTGELFF
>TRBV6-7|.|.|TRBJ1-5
TGTGCCAGCAGTTACTCGTGGTTAGGGATGGATCAGCCCCAGCATTTT
CASSYSWLGMDQPQHF
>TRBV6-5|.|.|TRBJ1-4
TGTGCCAGCAGTTACTCTGGATACAGGAATGAAAAACTGTTTTTT
CASSYSGYRNEKLFF
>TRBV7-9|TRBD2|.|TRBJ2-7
TGTGCCAGCAGCCAGATTTTTGGAGGGAGGGTCGAGCAGTACTTC
CASSQIFGGRVEQYF
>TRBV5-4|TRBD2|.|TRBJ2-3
TGTGCCAGCAGCTCTTCCGGACTAGCTGGTACAGATACGCAGTATTTT
CASSSSGLAGTDTQYF
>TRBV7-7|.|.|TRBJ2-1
TGTGCCAGCAGCTTAGGACCTACGGACAATGAGCAGTTCTTC
CASSLGPTDNEQFF
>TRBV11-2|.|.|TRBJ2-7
TGTGCCAGCAGCTTAGAAGCCAAGACCCACGAGCAGTACTTC
CASSLEAKTHEQYF
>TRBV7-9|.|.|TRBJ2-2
TGTGCCAGCAGCTCGAAGAACACCGGGGAGCTGTTTTTT
CASSSKNTGELFF
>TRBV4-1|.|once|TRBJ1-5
TGCGCCAGCAGCCAAGCCTTCACAGTCGATCAGCCCCAGCATTTT
CASSQAFTVDQPQHF